This T cell receptor beta chain appears in the sequencing data of a study of T cells in Graves' hyperthyroidism and ophthalmopathy. This clonotype was detected only a few times. Its antigen is not known. Authors of the study amplified TCR beta CDR3 regions from RNA transcripts. HTBI primers drove first-round RT-PCR of the TCR CDR3. MiXCR was run by TCRdb on the multiplex PCR reads, yielding one entry per CDR3 protein. The sample yields around 600,000 distinct CDR3 sequences, about 14% seen once. Study-level findings and limits: Within blood appeared most thyroid clonotypes that had expanded above 0.001.

There are 14 residues in the CDR3. In germline, CDR1 is LGHNA, CDR2 YNFKEQ. With V trimmed by 3 bases and J by 4 bases, 5 bases remained unmatched. The TCR comes from a woman aged 45-59 years with Graves' ophthalmopathy. The chain joins TRBV4-2 to TRBJ2-7; the match to TRBD2 covers 8 bases. Source material: blood. The CDR3 loop is CASSQGIAGYEQYF. In DNA, the CDR3 is TGTGCCAGCAGCCAGGGTATAGCGGGGTACGAGCAGTACTTC.